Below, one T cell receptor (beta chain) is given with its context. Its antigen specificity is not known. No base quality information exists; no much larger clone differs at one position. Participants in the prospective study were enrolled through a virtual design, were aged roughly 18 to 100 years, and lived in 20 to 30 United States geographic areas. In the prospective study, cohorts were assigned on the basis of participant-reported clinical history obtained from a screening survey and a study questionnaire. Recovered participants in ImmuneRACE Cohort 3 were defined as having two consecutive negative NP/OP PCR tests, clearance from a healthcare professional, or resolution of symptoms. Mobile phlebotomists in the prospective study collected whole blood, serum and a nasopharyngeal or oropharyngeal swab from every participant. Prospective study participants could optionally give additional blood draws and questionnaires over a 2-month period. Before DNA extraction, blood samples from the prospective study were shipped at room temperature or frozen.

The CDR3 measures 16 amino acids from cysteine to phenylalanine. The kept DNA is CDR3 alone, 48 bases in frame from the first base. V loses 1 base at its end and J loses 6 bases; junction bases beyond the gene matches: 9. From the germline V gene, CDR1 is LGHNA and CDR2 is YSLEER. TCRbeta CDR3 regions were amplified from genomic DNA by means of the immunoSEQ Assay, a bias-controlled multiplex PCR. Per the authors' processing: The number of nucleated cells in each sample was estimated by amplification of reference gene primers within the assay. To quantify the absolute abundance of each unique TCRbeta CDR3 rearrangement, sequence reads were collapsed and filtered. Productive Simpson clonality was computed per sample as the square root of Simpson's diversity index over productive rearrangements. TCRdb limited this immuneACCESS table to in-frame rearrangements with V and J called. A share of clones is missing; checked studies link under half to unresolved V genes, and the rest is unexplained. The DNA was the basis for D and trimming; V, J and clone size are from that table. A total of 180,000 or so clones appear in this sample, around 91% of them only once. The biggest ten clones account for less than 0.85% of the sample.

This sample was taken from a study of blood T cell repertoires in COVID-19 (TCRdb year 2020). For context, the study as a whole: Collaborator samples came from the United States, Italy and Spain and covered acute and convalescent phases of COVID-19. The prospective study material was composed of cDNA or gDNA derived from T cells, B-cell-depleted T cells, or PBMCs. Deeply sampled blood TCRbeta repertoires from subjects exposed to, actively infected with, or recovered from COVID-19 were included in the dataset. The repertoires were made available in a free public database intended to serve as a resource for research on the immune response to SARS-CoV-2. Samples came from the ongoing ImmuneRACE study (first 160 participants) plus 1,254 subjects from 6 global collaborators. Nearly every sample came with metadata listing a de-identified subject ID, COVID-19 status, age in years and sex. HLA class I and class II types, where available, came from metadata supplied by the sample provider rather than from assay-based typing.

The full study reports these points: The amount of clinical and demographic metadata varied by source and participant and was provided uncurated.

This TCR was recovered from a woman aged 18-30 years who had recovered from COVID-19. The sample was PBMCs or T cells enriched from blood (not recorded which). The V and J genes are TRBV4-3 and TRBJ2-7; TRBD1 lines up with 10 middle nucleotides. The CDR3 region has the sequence CASSQAGQGGVSEQYF. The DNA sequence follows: TGCGCCAGCAGCCAAGCTGGACAGGGGGGAGTTAGCGAGCAGTACTTC.